Below, 17 T cell receptor beta chains from the same sample are listed, as sequenced in a study of blood T cell repertoires in COVID-19. Profiled with immunoSEQ multiplex PCR; TCRdb holds only in-frame clones, not every one. In the table there are roughly 200,000 clones, 70% to 90% of which are singletons. The sequenced material came from PBMCs or T cells enriched from blood (not recorded which). These TCRs come from a man between 25 and 39 years old who had recovered from COVID-19.

This clone turned up a few times. This chain links TRBV11-3 with TRBJ2-7; a possible D gene is TRBD1 (5 bases). CDR1 and CDR2 (germline): SGHNT, YENEEA. The V and J ends lost 3 bases and 2 bases respectively, with 8 bases between them. This CDR3 is 13 amino acids long. For the CDR3, the DNA is TGTGCCAGCAGCTTTAGGGGTGCCTACGAGCAGTACTTC. Translated: CASSFRGAYEQYF.

The chain joins TRBV5-4 to TRBJ2-7, with a weak D call TRBD2 (6 bases). The CDR3 length is 15 residues. The germline gives CDR1 SGHNT, CDR2 YYREEE (reference sequence). Trimming took 4 bases from V and 2 from J, leaving 16 bases between them. The chain's CDR3 is CASSPGGRGPYEQYF. CDR3 nucleotide sequence: TGTGCCAGCAGCCCTGGGGGGAGAGGTCCCTACGAGCAGTACTTC.

The chain couples TRBV5-4 to TRBJ1-2; 7 nucleotides align to TRBD1. Trimming cost V 2 bases and J 6 bases; bases outside gene matches: 4. Germline V gives CDR1 SGHNT, CDR2 YYREEE (reference sequence). The CDR3 length is 13 residues. In DNA form, the CDR3 reads TGTGCCAGCAGCTTTATTACAGGGGATGGCTACACCTTC. Protein product: CASSFITGDGYTF.

This clone showed up just once. This chain links TRBV6-2 or TRBV6-3 with TRBJ2-1; 7 positions agree with TRBD2. CDR1 is MNHEY, CDR2 SVGEGT, per germline. J gave up 5 bases and V 2 bases, and 6 bases lay outside the gene matches. The CDR3 length is 15 residues. For the CDR3, the DNA is TGTGCCAGCAGTTACGTGGCTAGCGGCAACAATGAGCAGTTCTTC. Residues: CASSYVASGNNEQFF.

The chain uses TRBV19 and TRBJ1-5; no firm D call. The CDR3 sequence is 14 residues long. Germline CDR1 and CDR2: LNHDA and SQIVND (reference sequence). The V gene lost 3 bases and the J gene lost 0 bases, with 6 bases spanning the gap. The CDR3 protein is CASSMGDSNQPQHF. CDR3 in DNA: TGTGCCAGTAGTATGGGAGATAGCAATCAGCCCCAGCATTTT.

This clone was observed once. The gene calls are TRBV27 and TRBJ1-2; 9 bases line up with TRBD1. Looked up from germline, CDR1 is MNHEY and CDR2 is SMNVEV (reference sequence). The CDR3 covers 15 residues. With 3 bases clipped from V and 5 bases from J, the junction kept 7 bases outside the gene matches. The CDR3 is CASSLGGTGKYGYTF. The CDR3 DNA follows: TGTGCCAGCAGTTTGGGGGGGACAGGGAAATATGGCTACACCTTC.

The table lists this clone with a count of one. The chain couples TRBV18 to TRBJ1-6, with D possibly TRBD1 on 6 matching bases. Germline-derived CDR1 and CDR2 are KGHSH and LQKENI. The CDR3 has 18 residues. The germline V and J ends were trimmed by 1 base and 0 bases, with 13 bases remaining between them. CDR3 sequence: CASSPQGQTSSYNSPLHF. The CDR3 DNA reads TGTGCCAGCTCACCACAAGGACAGACGAGCTCCTATAATTCACCCCTCCACTTT. Using reference TRBV18 and TRBJ1-6 for the parts outside the CDR3, the full variable domain is NAGVMQNPRHLVRRRGQEARLRCSPMKGHSHVYWYRQLPEEGLKFMVYLQKENIIDESGMPKERFSAEFPKEGPSILRIQQVVRGDSAAYFCASSPQGQTSSYNSPLHFGNGTRLTVT.

This chain joins TRBV6-2 or TRBV6-3 and TRBJ1-6; TRBD1 matches 8 bases. The germline V gene has CDR1 MNHEY and CDR2 SVGEGT. After removal of 3 bases from V and 9 bases from J, the junction contained 4 bases not matched to a gene. The CDR3 covers 14 residues. CDR3 DNA sequence: TGTGCCAGCAGTTATGGGCAGGGGGCTTCACCCCTCCACTTT. Translated, it gives CASSYGQGASPLHF.

The rearrangement links TRBV18 to TRBJ2-6, with TRBD2 identical over 13 bases. V shed 3 bases, J shed 3 bases, and the junction held 8 bases outside the gene matches. Germline V gene data show CDR1 as KGHSH and CDR2 as LQKENI. This CDR3 spans 19 amino acids. CDR3: CASSPTGLAGVSGANVLTF. CDR3 DNA: TGTGCCAGCTCACCGACAGGACTAGCGGGAGTTAGTGGGGCCAACGTCCTGACTTTC.

This clone occurred once. The rearrangement joins TRBV27 to TRBJ1-2, with D perhaps TRBD1 (5 bases). V was shortened by 6 bases and J by 4 bases, with 9 bases between the two germline ends. This CDR3 region has 12 residues. In germline, CDR1 is MNHEY, CDR2 SMNVEV (reference sequence). CDR3 amino acids: CASSPDSYGYTF. The CDR3 DNA reads TGTGCCAGCAGCCCTGACAGCTATGGCTACACCTTC.

This chain joins TRBV28 and TRBJ1-5, with 8 bases identical to TRBD1. The J segment lost 2 bases and the V segment lost 6 bases, leaving 6 bases of the junction unmatched. The CDR3 sequence is 15 residues long. From germline, CDR1 is MDHEN and CDR2 SYDVKM. In DNA form, the CDR3 reads TGTGCCAGCAGACCAGGGGGCAAGGGCAATCAGCCCCAGCATTTT. It is translated as CASRPGGKGNQPQHF.

The chain couples TRBV5-1 to TRBJ2-7, with 7 positions matching TRBD2. This CDR3 region has 13 residues. Losses at the gene ends were 5 bases for V and 3 bases for J; bases not matched to a gene: 5. The V gene's germline CDR1 is SGHRS and CDR2 YFSETQ. The CDR3 loop is CASSLADNYEQYF. The DNA for the CDR3 is TGCGCCAGCAGTCTAGCGGACAACTACGAGCAGTACTTC.

The V gene is TRBV25-1, the J gene TRBJ1-2; D is uncertain. The CDR3 is made up of 14 amino acids. Per germline, CDR1 MGHDK and CDR2 SYGVNS. The V and J ends lost 3 bases and 1 base respectively, with 9 bases between them. CDR3 DNA sequence: TGTGCCAGCAGTGATGGACGGGATAACTATGGCTACACCTTC. Protein product: CASSDGRDNYGYTF.

The CDR3 spells CASSRTGTNRNEQFF. CDR3 nucleotides: TGTGCCAGCAGTCGCACCGGGACTAACCGCAATGAGCAGTTCTTC. The chain uses TRBV6-5 and TRBJ2-1, with 7 bases fitting TRBD2. With 5 bases clipped from V and 6 bases from J, the junction kept 10 bases outside the gene matches. CDR3 length: 15 amino acids. CDR1 is MNHEY and CDR2 is SVGAGI in the germline V gene.

This chain links TRBV6-2 or TRBV6-3 with TRBJ1-5; D unresolved. Germline-derived CDR1 and CDR2 are MNHEY and SVGEGT. Trimming cost V 6 bases and J 2 bases, with 14 bases left between them. There are 15 residues in the CDR3. CDR3 sequence reads: CASSRRLMGNQPQHF. The CDR3 DNA reads TGTGCCAGCAGCCGTAGACTTATGGGCAATCAGCCCCAGCATTTT.

The chain is built from TRBV12-3 or TRBV12-4 and TRBJ1-1; 8 nucleotides match TRBD1. V gave up 3 bases and J gave up 9 bases; unmatched junction bases: 6. This CDR3 comprises 13 residues. The CDR3: CASSFGQGAQAFF. CDR3 coding DNA: TGTGCCAGCAGTTTCGGGCAGGGGGCCCAAGCTTTCTTT.

V usage is TRBV10-1 and J usage is TRBJ2-1; 10 bases align to TRBD2. The germline V gene has CDR1 WNHNN and CDR2 SYGVQD (reference sequence). The CDR3 loop spans 15 amino acids. V lost 0 bases to trimming and J lost 7 bases; unmatched junction nucleotides: 3. CDR3 nucleotide sequence: TGCGCCAGCAGTGAGTCCACTAGCGGGAAGAATGAGCAGTTCTTC. Translating it yields CASSESTSGKNEQFF.